This T cell receptor (beta chain) comes out of a study of T cells in Graves' hyperthyroidism and ophthalmopathy. RNA transcripts served as the template for amplifying TCR beta CDR3 regions. HTBI primers were used for first-round RT-PCR of the TCR CDR3. TCRdb reprocessed the multiplex PCR reads via MiXCR and lists one record per CDR3 protein. This sample has about 350,000 distinct CDR3 sequences, with roughly 17% found just once. In its sample, this clonotype was seen many times. The CDR3 contains 16 residues. The ends lost 8 bases at V and 4 bases at J; junction bases unmatched: 11. The germline V gene encodes CDR1 MDHEN and CDR2 SYDVKM. The sample of blood was obtained at first hyperthyroidism diagnosis (before any ophthalmopathy symptoms).

Material: blood. The TCR comes from a young woman with Graves' hyperthyroidism that later progressed to Graves' ophthalmopathy. The chain carries TRBV28 and TRBJ2-3; 11 bases agree with TRBD2. Here the CDR3 reads CASSSVLAGGSDTQYF. CDR3 DNA: TGTGCCAGCTCAAGCGTTCTAGCGGGAGGATCAGATACGCAGTATTTT.